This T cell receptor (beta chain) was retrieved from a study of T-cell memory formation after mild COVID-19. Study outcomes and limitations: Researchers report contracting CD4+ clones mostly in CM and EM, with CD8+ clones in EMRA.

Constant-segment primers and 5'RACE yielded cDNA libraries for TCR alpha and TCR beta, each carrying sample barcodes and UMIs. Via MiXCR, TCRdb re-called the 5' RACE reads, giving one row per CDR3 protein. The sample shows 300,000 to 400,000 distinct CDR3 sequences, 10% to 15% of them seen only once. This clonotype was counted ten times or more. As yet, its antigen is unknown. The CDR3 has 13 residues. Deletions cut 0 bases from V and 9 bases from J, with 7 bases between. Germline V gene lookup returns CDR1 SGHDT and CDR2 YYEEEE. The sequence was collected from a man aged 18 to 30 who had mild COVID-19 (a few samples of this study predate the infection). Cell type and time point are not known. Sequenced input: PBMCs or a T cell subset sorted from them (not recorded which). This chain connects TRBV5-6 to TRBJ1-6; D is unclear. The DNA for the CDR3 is TGTGCCAGCAGCTTGGGCGGGTCTTCACCCCTCCACTTT. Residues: CASSLGGSSPLHF. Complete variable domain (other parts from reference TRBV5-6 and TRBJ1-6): DAGVTQSPTHLIKTRGQQVTLRCSPKSGHDTVSWYQQALGQGPQFIFQYYEEEERQRGNFPDRFSGHQFPNYSSELNVNALLLGDSALYLCASSLGGSSPLHFGNGTRLTVT.